This T cell receptor (beta chain) was identified in a study of blood T cells in healthy people across ages. Losses at the gene ends were 6 bases for V and 5 bases for J; bases not matched to a gene: 8. This CDR3 comprises 15 residues. From germline, CDR1 is KGHSH and CDR2 LQKENI. Primers used in a second PCR of roughly 7 to 12 cycles were a sample-barcoded 5' primer and a J-beta primer mix. MiXCR, applied by TCRdb to the 5' RACE reads, yields one record per CDR3 protein. The data contain 700,000 to 850,000 distinct CDR3 sequences, about 53% of them seen just once; the ten biggest clones take up 41%. This rearrangement joins TRBV18 to TRBJ2-3, with TRBD1 identical over 10 bases. This TCR came from a man older than 75 in good health. Sequencing was carried out using blood. The CDR3 region has the DNA TGTGCCAGCTCGCCCGACAGGGGGCGCGTAGATACGCAGTATTTT. The encoded protein is CASSPDRGRVDTQYF.